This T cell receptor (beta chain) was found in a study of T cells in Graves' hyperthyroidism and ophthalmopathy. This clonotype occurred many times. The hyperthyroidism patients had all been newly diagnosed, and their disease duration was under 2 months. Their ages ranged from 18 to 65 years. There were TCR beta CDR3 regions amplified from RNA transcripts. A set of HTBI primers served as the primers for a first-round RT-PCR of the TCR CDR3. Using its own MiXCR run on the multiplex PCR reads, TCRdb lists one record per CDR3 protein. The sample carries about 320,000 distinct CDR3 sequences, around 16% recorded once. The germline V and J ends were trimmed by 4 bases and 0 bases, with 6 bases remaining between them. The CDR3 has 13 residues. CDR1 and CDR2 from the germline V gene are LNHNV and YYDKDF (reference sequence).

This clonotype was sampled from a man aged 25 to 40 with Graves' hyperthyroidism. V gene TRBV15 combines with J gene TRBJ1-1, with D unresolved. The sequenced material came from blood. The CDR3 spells CATSTAMNTEAFF. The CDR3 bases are TGTGCCACCAGCACAGCAATGAACACTGAAGCTTTCTTT. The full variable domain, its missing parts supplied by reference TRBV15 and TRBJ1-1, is DAMVIQNPRYQVTQFGKPVTLSCSQTLNHNVMYWYQQKSSQAPKLLFHYYDKDFNNEADTPDNFQSRRPNTSFCFLDIRSPGLGDTAMYLCATSTAMNTEAFFGQGTRLTVV.